The 20 T cell receptor beta chains reported below all come from one sample, sequenced in a study of spatial heterogeneity in lung cancer. TCRdb reanalysed the 5' RACE reads using MiXCR and keeps one entry per CDR3 protein. The table lists roughly 14,000 distinct CDR3 sequences, approximately 6% of them singletons. Time point indicated: blood at routine non-recurrence follow-up after resection. The sample was PBMCs, taken at follow-up. The receptors were gathered from a male donor with early-stage non-small cell lung cancer.

The chain couples TRBV9 to TRBJ1-3; a possible D gene is TRBD1 (5 bases). Per germline, CDR1 SGDLS and CDR2 YYNGEE. The CDR3 is 16 amino acids. V lost 0 bases, J lost 0 bases, and 10 bases lay in between. CDR3 region: CASSVGDGASGNTIYF. CDR3 nucleotide sequence: TGTGCCAGCAGCGTAGGGGACGGAGCCTCTGGAAACACCATATATTTT.

This clonotype was seen at least ten times. CDR3 in amino acids: CASSPPSLAGGGADTQYF. The CDR3 DNA reads as TGTGCCAGCTCACCACCCTCACTAGCGGGAGGCGGGGCAGATACGCAGTATTTT. The chain recombines TRBV18 with TRBJ2-3; 12 bases are shared with TRBD2. The length of the CDR3 is 18 residues. Germline V CDR1 and CDR2: KGHSH, LQKENI. J gave up 4 bases and V 0 bases, and 8 bases lay outside the gene matches.

In its sample, this clonotype was seen many times. In nucleotides, the CDR3 is TGTGCCAGCAGTTTAGCCAGATCCTACGAGCAGTACTTC. This codes for CASSLARSYEQYF. The rearrangement joins TRBV27 to TRBJ2-7; no clear D. Trimming removed 2 bases at V and 1 base at J, with 6 bases between. From germline, CDR1 is MNHEY and CDR2 SMNVEV (reference sequence). The CDR3 covers 13 residues.

This clonotype was seen ten or more times. The chain combines TRBV21-1 with TRBJ1-5. TRBV21-1 constitutes a pseudogene. The CDR3 sequence is 16 residues long. The DNA of the CDR3 is TGTGCCAGCAGCAACCGTCGAGGTTTGGGCAATCAGCCCCAGCATTTT. Protein sequence: CASSNRRGLGNQPQHF.

V is TRBV19 and J is TRBJ2-5, with TRBD2 matching 8 bases. J was trimmed by 3 bases and V by 5 bases; bases with no gene match: 8. Per germline, CDR1 LNHDA and CDR2 SQIVND (reference sequence). The CDR3 runs to 15 residues. In DNA, the CDR3 is TGTGCCAGTAGTCGCCATAGCGGGGACAAAGAGACCCAGTACTTC. Translation: CASSRHSGDKETQYF.

The gene calls are TRBV3-1 and TRBJ2-1, with D perhaps matching TRBD1 (6 bases). Trimming took 4 bases from V and 6 from J, leaving 10 bases between them. This CDR3 comprises 13 residues. CDR1 is LGHDT and CDR2 is YNNKEL in the germline V gene (reference sequence). The CDR3 protein is CASSPGTLNEQFF. CDR3 DNA: TGTGCCAGCAGCCCCGGGACACTCAATGAGCAGTTCTTC.

This clonotype was recorded many times. The chain carries TRBV20-1 and TRBJ2-7, with D maybe TRBD2 (6 bases). Trimming removed 0 bases at V and 0 bases at J, with 9 bases between. This CDR3 is 14 amino acids long. CDR1 and CDR2 (germline): DFQATT, SNEGSKA (reference sequence). The CDR3 DNA is TGCAGTGCTAGAGATCCGGAGGGCTCCTACGAGCAGTACTTC. Protein sequence: CSARDPEGSYEQYF.

The sample holds many counts of this clonotype. This chain uses TRBV7-2 with TRBJ1-2; D is ambiguous. Germline V gives CDR1 SGHTA, CDR2 FQGNSA. There are 16 residues in the CDR3. V lost 5 bases to trimming and J lost 3 bases, with 19 bases between them. CDR3 in amino acids: CASSLGLRASHYGYTF. The CDR3 coding sequence is TGTGCCAGCAGCCTCGGGCTCCGGGCGTCCCACTATGGCTACACCTTC.

The sample holds many counts of this clonotype. V is TRBV7-2 and J is TRBJ2-2, with 15 bases matching TRBD2. The germline gives CDR1 SGHTA, CDR2 FQGNSA. The V gene end was trimmed by 2 bases and the J gene end by 5 bases; junction bases not matched to a gene: 3. The CDR3 loop spans 17 amino acids. This CDR3 is CASSLRGTSGRTGELFF. As DNA, the CDR3 is TGTGCCAGCAGCTTAAGAGGGACTAGCGGGAGGACCGGGGAGCTGTTTTTT.

This clonotype has ten or more counts. The chain employs TRBV28 and TRBJ2-7; TRBD2 matches 7 bases. The V segment lost 4 bases and the J segment 4 bases; nucleotides outside the gene matches: 10. CDR1 and CDR2 from the germline V gene are MDHEN and SYDVKM. The CDR3 is 15 residues long. In DNA form, the CDR3 reads TGTGCCAGCAGTTCCCCGGGAGGCAGGGCGTACGAGCAGTACTTC. This translates into CASSSPGGRAYEQYF. Full variable domain (outside the CDR3, taken from reference TRBV28 and TRBJ2-7): DVKVTQSSRYLVKRTGEKVFLECVQDMDHENMFWYRQDPGLGLRLIYFSYDVKMKEKGDIPEGYSVSREKKERFSLILESASTNQTSMYLCASSSPGGRAYEQYFGPGTRLTVT.

The genes are TRBV7-2 and TRBJ2-3; 8 bases map to TRBD1. Germline trimming cut 1 base from V and 5 bases from J; bases unmatched to any gene: 8. The germline gives CDR1 SGHTA, CDR2 FQGNSA. This CDR3 contains 16 residues. This chain's CDR3 is CASSLGPDRAGDTQYF. The CDR3 DNA sequence: TGTGCCAGCAGCTTAGGCCCGGACAGGGCGGGAGATACGCAGTATTTT.

The chain is built from TRBV24-1 and TRBJ1-5; 12 bases map to TRBD1. The CDR3 totals 16 residues. Trimming removed 4 bases from V and 8 bases from J; junction bases left unmatched: 8. CDR1 is KGHDR and CDR2 is SFDVKD in the germline V gene. The CDR3 here is CATSESGTGGDEPQHF. The CDR3 coding sequence is TGTGCCACCAGTGAATCCGGGACAGGGGGCGATGAGCCCCAGCATTTT.

The table lists this clonotype with many counts. This sequence joins TRBV5-1 and TRBJ2-3, with D perhaps matching TRBD2 (6 bases). CDR1 SGHRS and CDR2 YFSETQ come from the germline V gene. CDR3 length equals 15 residues. Trimming left V 0 bases short and J 4 bases short, with 12 bases between. The CDR3 region is CASSLDGGGPDTQYF. The CDR3 coding sequence is TGCGCCAGCAGCTTGGACGGGGGAGGCCCAGATACGCAGTATTTT. Variable domain in full (rest from reference TRBV5-1 and TRBJ2-3): KAGVTQTPRYLIKTRGQQVTLSCSPISGHRSVSWYQQTPGQGLQFLFEYFSETQRNKGNFPGRFSGRQFSNSRSEMNVSTLELGDSALYLCASSLDGGGPDTQYFGPGTRLTVL.

Points on this clonotype: A read error may be the cause here, since a much bigger clone is one base away. V is TRBV20-1 and J is TRBJ2-2; D might be TRBD2 (5 bases). The CDR3 extends over 15 amino acids. The V gene lost 6 bases and the J gene lost 6 bases, with 20 bases spanning the gap. Germline V CDR1 and CDR2: DFQATT, SNEGSKA (reference sequence). CDR3 in amino acids: CSAPASAEDAGELFF. The CDR3 DNA reads TGCAGTGCCCCAGCCTCGGCGGAGGACGCCGGGGAGCTGTTTTTT.

This clonotype was observed a few times. V and J are TRBV12-3 or TRBV12-4 and TRBJ2-7, with D possibly matching TRBD1 (7 bases). The CDR3 contains 15 residues. The germline V and J ends were trimmed by 1 base and 4 bases, with 14 bases remaining between them. The CDR3 region has the DNA TGTGCCAGCAGTTTAGGGGTCAGGGGGGTATACGAGCAGTACTTC. It yields the protein CASSLGVRGVYEQYF.

This clonotype has a count of ten or more. The CDR3 spells CASSSGSYEQYF. The CDR3 DNA is TGTGCCAGCAGTTCGGGTAGCTACGAGCAGTACTTC. V usage is TRBV28 and J usage is TRBJ2-7; unclear D gene. Trimming shortened V by 4 bases and J by 3 bases, and 7 bases separated the two germline ends. The CDR3 spans 12 residues. From germline, CDR1 is MDHEN and CDR2 SYDVKM.

The sample holds a few counts of this clonotype. The J gene is TRBJ1-4, the V gene TRBV2; tentative D call: TRBD1 (6 bases). The germline gives CDR1 SNHLY, CDR2 FYNNEI. Trimming shortened V by 6 bases and J by 0 bases, and 8 bases separated the two germline ends. This CDR3 comprises 14 residues. The CDR3 reads CASSDRSTNEKLFF. The CDR3 DNA is TGTGCCAGCAGCGACAGGTCAACTAATGAAAAACTGTTTTTT.

This clonotype showed up many times. The chain links TRBV28 to TRBJ2-4; D is undetermined. The germline V gene has CDR1 MDHEN and CDR2 SYDVKM. The CDR3 runs to 18 residues. V gave up 4 bases and J gave up 1 base, with 20 bases separating them. The CDR3 region is CASSSRVKGNAAKNIQYF. CDR3 nucleotide sequence: TGTGCCAGCAGTTCGCGCGTGAAAGGGAATGCCGCCAAAAACATTCAGTACTTC.

This clonotype showed up many times. The rearrangement links TRBV2 to TRBJ2-6; D ambiguous. With 5 bases removed from V and 4 bases from J, the gap between germline ends came to 9 bases. The CDR3 totals 14 residues. Germline CDR1 SNHLY, CDR2 FYNNEI. This chain's CDR3 is CASSYTDGANVLTF. The DNA of the CDR3 is TGTGCCAGCAGTTACACGGACGGGGCCAACGTCCTGACTTTC.

This clonotype appeared a few times. The J gene is TRBJ1-1, the V gene TRBV28; D gene unclear. CDR1 is MDHEN and CDR2 is SYDVKM in the germline V gene. V shed 6 bases and J shed 1 base, with 12 bases lying between them. The CDR3 covers 14 residues. CDR3 region: CASRRGLANTEAFF. CDR3 bases: TGTGCCAGCAGGCGTGGACTGGCGAACACTGAAGCTTTCTTT.